This T cell receptor (beta chain) is drawn from a study of blood T cell repertoires in COVID-19. At the level of the study: The origin of the acute and convalescent COVID-19 samples was the United States, Italy and Spain. Sources were T cells, B-cell-depleted T cells, or PBMCs; the material itself was cDNA or gDNA.

This CDR3 spans 13 amino acids. The ends were cut back, 7 bases at V and 4 bases at J, with 13 bases in the middle. In germline, CDR1 is MNHNY, CDR2 SVGAGI (reference sequence). This clone was seen only a few times. Using immunoSEQ multiplex PCR, the repertoire was profiled, and TCRdb retains in-frame clones only, with some absent. The profile shows 220,000 or so clones, roughly 80% of them singletons. A Seattle source enrolled patients during active infection and followed them longitudinally. The sample consisted of peripheral blood. The chain recombines TRBV6-6 with TRBJ1-1; D is undetermined. This clonotype originated in a woman aged 80 or older with COVID-19, enrolled during active disease. The CDR3 DNA is TGTGCCAGCACCCTCGGGCGGGGCACTGAAGCTTTCTTT. It codes for CASTLGRGTEAFF.